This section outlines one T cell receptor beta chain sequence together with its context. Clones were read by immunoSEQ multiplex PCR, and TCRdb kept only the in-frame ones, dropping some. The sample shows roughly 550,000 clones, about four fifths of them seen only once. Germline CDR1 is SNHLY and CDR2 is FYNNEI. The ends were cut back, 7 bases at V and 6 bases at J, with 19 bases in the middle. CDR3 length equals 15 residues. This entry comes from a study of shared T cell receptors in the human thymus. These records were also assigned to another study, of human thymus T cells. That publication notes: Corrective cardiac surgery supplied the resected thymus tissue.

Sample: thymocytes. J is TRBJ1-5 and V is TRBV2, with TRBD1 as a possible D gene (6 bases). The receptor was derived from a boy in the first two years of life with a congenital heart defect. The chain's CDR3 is CASNLDQGRVQPQHF. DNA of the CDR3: TGTGCCAGCAACCTCGACCAGGGGAGGGTTCAGCCCCAGCATTTT.